The clone carrying this TCR beta chain appeared many times. Its antigen is not known. Since no conserved phenylalanine or tryptophan closes the CDR3, a read error is the likely cause. The DNA is omitted, as the CDR3 cannot be located on it reliably, and the CDR3 follows TCRdb's listing. TCRdb re-called the reads through MiXCR, storing one row per CDR3 protein. The sample records 200,000 to 300,000 distinct CDR3 sequences, 9% to 15% being singletons. The data were taken from a study of T cell repertoires in cytomegalovirus infection. On the study more broadly: Signatures in public TCR beta sequences pointed to both CMV infection and matching HLA type. Study-wide results and limits: The ex vivo response showed dominance by HLA-C-restricted CMV-specific TCR beta clonotypes. Adding up the frequency of public TCR beta families identified people who carried CMV plus the relevant HLA.

Germline CDR1 is LNHDA and CDR2 is SQIVND (reference sequence). 13 amino acids form the CDR3, both terminal residues included. The receptor's source is a human donor in good health (CMV status not recorded). Some clones in this sample may be carry-over from other donors' samples. V usage is TRBV19 and J usage is TRBJ1-1; whether TRBD1, the table's D call, matches the DNA was not checked. The sample consisted of PBMCs. CDR3 sequence reads: CASSTTLATGESL.